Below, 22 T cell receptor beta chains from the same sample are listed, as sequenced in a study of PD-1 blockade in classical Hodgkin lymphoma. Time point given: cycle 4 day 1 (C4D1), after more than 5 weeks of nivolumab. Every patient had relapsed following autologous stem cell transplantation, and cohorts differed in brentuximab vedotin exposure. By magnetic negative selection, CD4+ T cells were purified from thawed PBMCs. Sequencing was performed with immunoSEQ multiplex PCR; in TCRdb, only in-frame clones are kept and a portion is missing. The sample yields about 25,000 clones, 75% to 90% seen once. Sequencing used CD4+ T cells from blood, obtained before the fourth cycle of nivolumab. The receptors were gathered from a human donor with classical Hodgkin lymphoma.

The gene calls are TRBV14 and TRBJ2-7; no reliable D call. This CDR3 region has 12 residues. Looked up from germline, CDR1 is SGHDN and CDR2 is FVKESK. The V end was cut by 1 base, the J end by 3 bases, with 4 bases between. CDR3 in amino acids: CASSQAFYEQYF. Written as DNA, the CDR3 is TGTGCCAGCAGCCAAGCTTTCTACGAGCAGTACTTC.

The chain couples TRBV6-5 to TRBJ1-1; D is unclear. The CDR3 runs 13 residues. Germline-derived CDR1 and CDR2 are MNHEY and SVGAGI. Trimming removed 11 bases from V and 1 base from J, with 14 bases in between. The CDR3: CAVYFRGNTEAFF. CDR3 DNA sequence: TGTGCCGTTTATTTTCGGGGGAACACTGAAGCTTTCTTT.

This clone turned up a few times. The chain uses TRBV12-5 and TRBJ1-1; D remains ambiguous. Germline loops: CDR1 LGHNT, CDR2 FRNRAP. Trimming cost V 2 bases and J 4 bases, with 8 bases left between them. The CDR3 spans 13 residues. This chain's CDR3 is CASGLRESTEAFF. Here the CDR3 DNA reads TGTGCTAGTGGTTTGAGGGAGAGCACTGAAGCTTTCTTT.

CDR3 residues: CASSAGHYGYTF. Here the CDR3 DNA reads TGTGCCAGTAGTGCCGGACATTATGGCTACACCTTC. The chain carries TRBV19 and TRBJ1-2, with TRBD1 as a possible D gene (5 bases). The CDR3 runs to 12 residues. Germline V CDR1 and CDR2: LNHDA, SQIVND (reference sequence). The V gene lost 5 bases and the J gene lost 5 bases, with 9 bases spanning the gap.

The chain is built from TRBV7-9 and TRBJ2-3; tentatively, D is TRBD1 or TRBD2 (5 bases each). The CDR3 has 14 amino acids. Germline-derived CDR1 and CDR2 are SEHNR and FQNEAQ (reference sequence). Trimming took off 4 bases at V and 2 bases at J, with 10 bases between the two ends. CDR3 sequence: CASSYGTDTDTQYF. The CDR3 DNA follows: TGTGCCAGCAGCTACGGGACCGACACAGATACGCAGTATTTT. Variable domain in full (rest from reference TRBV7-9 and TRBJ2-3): DTGVSQNPRHKITKRGQNVTFRCDPISEHNRLYWYRQTLGQGPEFLTYFQNEAQLEKSRLLSDRFSAERPKGSFSTLEIQRTEQGDSAMYLCASSYGTDTDTQYFGPGTRLTVL.

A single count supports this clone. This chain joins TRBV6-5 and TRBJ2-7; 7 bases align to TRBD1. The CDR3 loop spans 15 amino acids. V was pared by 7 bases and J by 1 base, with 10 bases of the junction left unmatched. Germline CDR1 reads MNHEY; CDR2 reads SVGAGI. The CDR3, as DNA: TGTGCCAGCAAACCGGGACAGAAGGGTTCCTACGAGCAGTACTTC. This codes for CASKPGQKGSYEQYF.

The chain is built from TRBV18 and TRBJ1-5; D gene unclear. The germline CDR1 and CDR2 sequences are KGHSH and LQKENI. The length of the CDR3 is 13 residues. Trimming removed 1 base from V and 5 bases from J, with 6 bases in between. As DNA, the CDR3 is TGTGCCAGCTCACCACGAGGAGATCAGCCCCAGCATTTT. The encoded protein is CASSPRGDQPQHF. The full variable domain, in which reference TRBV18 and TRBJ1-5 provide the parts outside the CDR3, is NAGVMQNPRHLVRRRGQEARLRCSPMKGHSHVYWYRQLPEEGLKFMVYLQKENIIDESGMPKERFSAEFPKEGPSILRIQQVVRGDSAAYFCASSPRGDQPQHFGDGTRLSIL.

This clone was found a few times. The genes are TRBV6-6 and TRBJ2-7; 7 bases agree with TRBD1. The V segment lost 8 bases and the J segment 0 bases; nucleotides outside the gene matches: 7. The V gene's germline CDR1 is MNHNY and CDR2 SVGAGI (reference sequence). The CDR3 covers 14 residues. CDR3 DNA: TGTGCCAGCGGCCAGACAGGGTCCTCCTACGAGCAGTACTTC. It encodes CASGQTGSSYEQYF.

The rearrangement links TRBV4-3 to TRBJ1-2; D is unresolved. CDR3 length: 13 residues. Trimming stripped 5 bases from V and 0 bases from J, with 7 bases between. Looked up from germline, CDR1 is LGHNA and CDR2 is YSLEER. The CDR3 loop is CASSGPANYGYTF. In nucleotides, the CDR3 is TGCGCCAGCAGCGGGCCAGCTAACTATGGCTACACCTTC.

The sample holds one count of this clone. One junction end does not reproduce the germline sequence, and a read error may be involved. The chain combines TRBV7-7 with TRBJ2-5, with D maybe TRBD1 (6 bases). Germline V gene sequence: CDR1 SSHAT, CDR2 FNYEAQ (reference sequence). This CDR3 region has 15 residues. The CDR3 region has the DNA TGTGCTAGCAGCCAAACAGGGATAGGGCAAGAGACCCAGTACTTC. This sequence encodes CASSQTGIGQETQYF. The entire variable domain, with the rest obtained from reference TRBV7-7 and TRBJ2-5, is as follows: GAGVSQSPRYKVTKRGQDVTLRCDPISSHATLYWYQQALGQGPEFLTYFNYEAQPDKSGLPSDRFSAERPEGSISTLTIQRTEQRDSAMYRCASSQTGIGQETQYFGPGTRLLVL.

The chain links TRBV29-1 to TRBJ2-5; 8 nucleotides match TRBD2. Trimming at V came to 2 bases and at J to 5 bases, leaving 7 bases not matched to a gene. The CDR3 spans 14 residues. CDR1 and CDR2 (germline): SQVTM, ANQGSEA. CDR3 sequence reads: CSVEPAGAGETQYF. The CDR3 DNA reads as TGCAGCGTTGAACCAGCGGGGGCCGGGGAGACCCAGTACTTC.

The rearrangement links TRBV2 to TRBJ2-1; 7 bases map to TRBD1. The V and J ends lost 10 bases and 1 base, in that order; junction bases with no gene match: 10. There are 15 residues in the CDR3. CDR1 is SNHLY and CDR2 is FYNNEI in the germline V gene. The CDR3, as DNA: TGTGCCACCACATATTCGGGACAGTCCTACAATGAGCAGTTCTTC. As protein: CATTYSGQSYNEQFF.

The CDR3 nucleotides read TGTGCCAGCAGTTACTCGGGTTGGGGCACAGATACGCAGTATTTT. It yields the protein CASSYSGWGTDTQYF. The V call is TRBV6-5, the J call TRBJ2-3; D gene ambiguous. The CDR3 has 15 amino acids. Trimming took 0 bases from V and 1 from J, leaving 8 bases between them. Per germline, CDR1 MNHEY and CDR2 SVGAGI.

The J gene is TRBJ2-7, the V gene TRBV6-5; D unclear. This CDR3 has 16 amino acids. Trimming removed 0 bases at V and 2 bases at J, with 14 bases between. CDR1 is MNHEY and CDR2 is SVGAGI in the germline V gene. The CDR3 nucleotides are TGTGCCAGCAGTTACTCGGCCAGCAACCTGGCCTACGAGCAGTACTTC. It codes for CASSYSASNLAYEQYF.

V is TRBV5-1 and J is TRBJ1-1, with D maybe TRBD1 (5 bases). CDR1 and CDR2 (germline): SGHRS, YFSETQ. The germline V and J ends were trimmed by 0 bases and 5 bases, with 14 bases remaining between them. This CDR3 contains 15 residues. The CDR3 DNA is TGCGCCAGCAGCTTGGGGGTCAGGGAGGGAACTGAAGCTTTCTTT. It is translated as CASSLGVREGTEAFF.

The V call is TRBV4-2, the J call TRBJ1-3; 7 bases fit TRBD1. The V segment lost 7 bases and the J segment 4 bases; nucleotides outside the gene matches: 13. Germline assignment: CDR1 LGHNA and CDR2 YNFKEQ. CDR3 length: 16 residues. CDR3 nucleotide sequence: TGTGCCAGCACTACCACCTACCGACAGGGCGGAAACACCATATATTTT. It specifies CASTTTYRQGGNTIYF.

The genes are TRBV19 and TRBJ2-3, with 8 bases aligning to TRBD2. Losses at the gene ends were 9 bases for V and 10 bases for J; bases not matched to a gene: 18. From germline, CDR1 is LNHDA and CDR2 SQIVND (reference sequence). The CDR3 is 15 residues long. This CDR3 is CASGGESGAREAQYF. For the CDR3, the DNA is TGTGCCAGCGGGGGGGAAAGCGGGGCCCGAGAGGCGCAGTATTTT.

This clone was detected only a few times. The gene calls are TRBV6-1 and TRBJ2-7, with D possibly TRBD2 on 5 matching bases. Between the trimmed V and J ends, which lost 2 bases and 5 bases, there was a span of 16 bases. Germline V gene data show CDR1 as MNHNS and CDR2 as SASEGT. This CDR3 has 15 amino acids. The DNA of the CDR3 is TGTGCCAGCAGTGAAATGCTTACGGAGAGGGACGAGCAGTACTTC. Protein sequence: CASSEMLTERDEQYF.

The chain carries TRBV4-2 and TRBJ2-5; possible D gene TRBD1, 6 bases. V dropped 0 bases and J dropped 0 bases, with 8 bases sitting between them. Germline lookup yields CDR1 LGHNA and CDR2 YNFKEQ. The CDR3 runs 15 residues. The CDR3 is CASSQDGQYQETQYF. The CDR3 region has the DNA TGTGCCAGCAGCCAAGACGGACAGTACCAAGAGACCCAGTACTTC.

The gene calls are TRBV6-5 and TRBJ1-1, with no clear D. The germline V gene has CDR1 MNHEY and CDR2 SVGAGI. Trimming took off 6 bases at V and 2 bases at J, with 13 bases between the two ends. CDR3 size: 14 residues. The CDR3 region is CASSRRADNTEAFF. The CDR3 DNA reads TGTGCCAGCAGCCGACGGGCAGACAACACTGAAGCTTTCTTT.

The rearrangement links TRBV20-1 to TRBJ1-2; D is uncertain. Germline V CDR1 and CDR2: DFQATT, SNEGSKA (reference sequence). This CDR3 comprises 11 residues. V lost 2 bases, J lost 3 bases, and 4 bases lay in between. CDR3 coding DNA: TGCAGTGCTAGACAGGACTATGGCTACACCTTC. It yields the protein CSARQDYGYTF.

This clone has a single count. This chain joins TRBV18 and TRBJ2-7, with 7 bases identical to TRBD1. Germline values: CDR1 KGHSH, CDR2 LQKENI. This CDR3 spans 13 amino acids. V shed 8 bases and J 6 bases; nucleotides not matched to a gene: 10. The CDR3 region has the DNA TGTGCCAGCCTGGGACAGACCCAACGCGAGCAGTACTTC. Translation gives CASLGQTQREQYF.